The 25 T cell receptor beta chains below all came from one sample that was sequenced in a study of T cells of healthy individuals. TCRdb reprocessed the 5' RACE reads with MiXCR, giving one entry per CDR3 protein. Among 95,000 to 100,000 distinct CDR3 sequences, 17% were seen once, and the ten largest hold 6.2%. The source is a human donor in good health.

This clonotype was found many times. The chain carries TRBV28 and TRBJ1-6, with 7 bases fitting TRBD1. The CDR3 sequence is 14 residues long. Germline CDR1 MDHEN, CDR2 SYDVKM. Trimming removed 3 bases from V and 10 bases from J; junction bases left unmatched: 6. In DNA form, the CDR3 reads TGTGCCAGCAGTTTGAAGACAGGGTGGTCACCCCTCCACTTT. This gives the protein CASSLKTGWSPLHF.

For the CDR3, the DNA is TGTGCCAGCAGTTTAGGGGGGCCAGCTGACAAGGATGGCTACACCTTC. The encoded protein is CASSLGGPADKDGYTF. The rearrangement uses TRBV6-5 and TRBJ1-2; tentatively, D is TRBD1 (6 bases). The V end lost 4 bases, the J end lost 6 bases, and 21 bases lay between the germline ends. Germline V gene lookup returns CDR1 MNHEY and CDR2 SVGAGI. This CDR3 region has 16 residues.

The sample holds a few counts of this clonotype. The V and J genes are TRBV20-1 and TRBJ1-3, with D tentatively TRBD1 (5 bases). With 0 bases removed from V and 0 bases from J, the gap between germline ends came to 15 bases. The CDR3 extends over 17 amino acids. Germline V gene lookup returns CDR1 DFQATT and CDR2 SNEGSKA (reference sequence). The CDR3 DNA is TGCAGTGCTAGAGATGTCGCCCGGGGGTCCTCTGGAAACACCATATATTTT. This sequence encodes CSARDVARGSSGNTIYF.

The rearrangement links TRBV11-1 to TRBJ2-1, with TRBD2 identical over 12 bases. V shed 5 bases, J shed 6 bases, and the junction held 8 bases outside the gene matches. The germline CDR1 and CDR2 sequences are SGHAT and FQDESV (reference sequence). There are 16 residues in the CDR3. CDR3 protein: CASSTPGLAGFNEQFF. The CDR3 region has the DNA TGTGCCAGCAGCACCCCCGGACTAGCGGGATTCAATGAGCAGTTCTTC.

The chain combines TRBV19 with TRBJ1-1; the D is unclear. V lost 11 bases and J 0 bases, leaving 16 bases between the germline ends. Germline CDR1 and CDR2: LNHDA and SQIVND (reference sequence). There are 14 residues in the CDR3. The DNA of the CDR3 is TGTGCCCTCGTGAAGAATCTGATGAACACTGAAGCTTTCTTT. This translates into CALVKNLMNTEAFF.

The CDR3 loop is CASSFLAGGSDTQYF. The DNA of the CDR3 is TGTGCCAGCAGCTTCCTAGCGGGGGGCTCAGATACGCAGTATTTT. The chain recombines TRBV7-2 with TRBJ2-3, with TRBD2 matching over 11 bases. Looked up from germline, CDR1 is SGHTA and CDR2 is FQGNSA. This CDR3 contains 15 residues. Trimming at V came to 3 bases and at J to 4 bases, leaving 3 bases not matched to a gene.

The J gene is TRBJ2-5, the V gene TRBV10-3; 9 positions match TRBD2. Unmatched junction bases numbered 8, after V lost 10 bases and J lost 5 bases. CDR3 size: 13 residues. Germline CDR1 reads ENHRY; CDR2 reads SYGVKD. The CDR3 region is CATAVAGEETQYF. The DNA for the CDR3 is TGTGCCACCGCGGTAGCGGGAGAGGAGACCCAGTACTTC.

The rearrangement uses TRBV7-2 and TRBJ2-7; D is ambiguous. Per germline, CDR1 SGHTA and CDR2 FQGNSA. The CDR3 loop spans 13 amino acids. The V gene lost 1 base and the J gene lost 3 bases, with 7 bases spanning the gap. CDR3 amino acids: CASSLDFGYEQYF. The CDR3 DNA is TGTGCCAGCAGCTTAGACTTTGGCTACGAGCAGTACTTC. Supplemented by reference TRBV7-2 and TRBJ2-7, the full variable domain reads GAGVSQSPSNKVTEKGKDVELRCDPISGHTALYWYRQSLGQGLEFLIYFQGNSAPDKSGLPSDRFSAERTGGSVSTLTIQRTQQEDSAVYLCASSLDFGYEQYFGPGTRLTVT.

This clonotype has ten or more counts. This chain links TRBV3-1 with TRBJ1-1; the D is unclear. CDR3 length equals 15 residues. Trimming removed 2 bases at V and 0 bases at J, with 10 bases between. Germline CDR1 and CDR2: LGHDT and YNNKEL (reference sequence). DNA for the CDR3: TGTGCCAGCAGCCAATCTATCTTCCTGAACACTGAAGCTTTCTTT. Amino acid sequence: CASSQSIFLNTEAFF.

This clonotype was detected ten times or more. The chain joins TRBV27 to TRBJ2-1, with 10 bases that match TRBD2. The trim removed 5 bases at V and 0 bases at J, leaving 1 base unmatched. Looked up from germline, CDR1 is MNHEY and CDR2 is SMNVEV (reference sequence). This CDR3 has 15 residues. The CDR3, as DNA: TGTGCCAGCAGTCTAGCGGGAGTCTCCTACAATGAGCAGTTCTTC. Translating gives CASSLAGVSYNEQFF.

A few counts support this clonotype. This chain's CDR3 is CASSLTRNTEAFF. CDR3 nucleotide sequence: TGTGCCAGCAGTTTAACGAGAAACACTGAAGCTTTCTTT. The V call is TRBV12-3 or TRBV12-4, the J call TRBJ1-1; D is ambiguous. Trimming cost V 2 bases and J 2 bases, with 6 bases left between them. This CDR3 comprises 13 residues.

This clonotype was observed a handful of times. The gene calls are TRBV3-1 and TRBJ1-1, with D hard to call. Germline assignment: CDR1 LGHDT and CDR2 YNNKEL (reference sequence). The CDR3 consists of 13 residues. V was shortened by 4 bases and J by 3 bases, with 9 bases between the two germline ends. CDR3 sequence reads: CASSPVYDTEAFF. The CDR3 coding sequence is TGTGCCAGCAGCCCAGTGTACGACACTGAAGCTTTCTTT.

The chain carries TRBV4-1 and TRBJ2-3; 9 nucleotides agree with TRBD1. The J segment lost 3 bases and the V segment lost 0 bases, leaving 7 bases of the junction unmatched. Germline-derived CDR1 and CDR2 are MGHRA and YSYEKL. The CDR3 is 17 amino acids. Here the CDR3 DNA reads TGCGCCAGCAGCCAAGATTGGACCGGGACAGGGACAGATACGCAGTATTTT. This codes for CASSQDWTGTGTDTQYF.

The chain recombines TRBV6-5 with TRBJ1-2; no firm D call. Germline CDR1 and CDR2: MNHEY and SVGAGI. The CDR3 has 15 residues. V lost 2 bases and J lost 4, with 14 bases in between. DNA of the CDR3: TGTGCCAGCAGTTACGATCCGGAAGGTTTCTATGGCTACACCTTC. As protein: CASSYDPEGFYGYTF.

This clonotype was counted ten times or more. This chain joins TRBV4-1 and TRBJ2-4, with a possible D match to TRBD1 (6 bases). CDR3 length: 16 amino acids. Germline-derived CDR1 and CDR2 are MGHRA and YSYEKL. Deletions cut 1 base from V and 4 bases from J, with 14 bases between. This CDR3 reads CASSQVSIGQKNIQYF. Written as DNA, the CDR3 is TGCGCCAGCAGCCAAGTTAGTATTGGACAGAAAAACATTCAGTACTTC.

This clonotype was counted many times. The gene calls are TRBV28 and TRBJ2-7; 10 nucleotides line up with TRBD1. CDR3 length: 16 residues. Trimming removed 5 bases from V and 6 bases from J; junction bases left unmatched: 13. Per germline, CDR1 MDHEN and CDR2 SYDVKM. The CDR3 region has the DNA TGTGCCAGCAGTGAATCCCCGGGACAGGGGCGGCGCGAGCAGTACTTC. This sequence encodes CASSESPGQGRREQYF.

J is TRBJ1-4 and V is TRBV28; 7 positions match TRBD1. V dropped 2 bases and J dropped 6; count of bases not matched to a gene: 6. Germline lookup yields CDR1 MDHEN and CDR2 SYDVKM. The CDR3 is made up of 15 amino acids. The CDR3 sequence: CASSLERGRDEKLFF. As DNA, the CDR3 is TGTGCCAGCAGTTTAGAGAGGGGGCGTGATGAAAAACTGTTTTTT.

The table lists this clonotype with a few counts. The rearrangement links TRBV10-3 to TRBJ2-7; TRBD2 aligns across 8 bases. Germline lookup yields CDR1 ENHRY and CDR2 SYGVKD. Trimming removed 0 bases from V and 2 bases from J; junction bases left unmatched: 3. CDR3 size: 15 residues. This chain's CDR3 is CAISESASGPYEQYF. CDR3 DNA: TGTGCCATCAGTGAGTCGGCTAGCGGGCCCTACGAGCAGTACTTC.

This clonotype has ten or more counts. V usage is TRBV20-1 and J usage is TRBJ1-1, with 11 bases aligning to TRBD1. Germline CDR1 is DFQATT and CDR2 is SNEGSKA (reference sequence). V was clipped by 5 bases and J by 6 bases; unmatched bases: 2. The CDR3 is made up of 12 amino acids. The chain's CDR3 is CSAGQGAAEAFF. In nucleotides, the CDR3 is TGCAGTGCTGGACAGGGGGCCGCTGAAGCTTTCTTT.

This clonotype was recorded many times. The chain combines TRBV6-2 or TRBV6-3 with TRBJ2-7; 11 bases line up with TRBD1. With 2 bases clipped from V and 3 bases from J, the junction kept 0 bases outside the gene matches. CDR3 length equals 14 residues. CDR1 and CDR2 from the germline V gene are MNHEY and SVGEGT. Here the CDR3 DNA reads TGTGCCAGCAGTTACGGGACAGGGGGCTACGAGCAGTACTTC. Translated, it gives CASSYGTGGYEQYF.

This chain links TRBV6-2 or TRBV6-3 with TRBJ1-5; 8 positions match TRBD1. J gave up 5 bases and V 0 bases, and 9 bases lay outside the gene matches. Germline V gene sequence: CDR1 MNHEY, CDR2 SVGEGT. The CDR3 has 17 residues. The DNA for the CDR3 is TGTGCCAGCAGTTACTCCACTGGACAGGGTAACGATCAGCCCCAGCATTTT. Translation: CASSYSTGQGNDQPQHF.

This clonotype was detected ten times or more. V is TRBV6-6 and J is TRBJ1-6; D uncertain. Between the trimmed V and J ends, which lost 8 bases and 7 bases, there was a span of 15 bases. Germline values: CDR1 MNHNY, CDR2 SVGAGI (reference sequence). CDR3 size: 14 residues. This CDR3 is CASLGSFENSPLHF. The CDR3 region has the DNA TGTGCCAGCTTGGGCTCATTCGAGAATTCACCCCTCCACTTT.

This chain connects TRBV28 to TRBJ2-5, with a tentative D call TRBD1 (6 bases). The germline V gene has CDR1 MDHEN and CDR2 SYDVKM. V dropped 5 bases and J dropped 1 base, with 17 bases sitting between them. The CDR3 is 16 residues long. CDR3 nucleotides: TGTGCCAGCAGTAGCTATACAAGGGGGAGCCAAGAGACCCAGTACTTC. Protein: CASSSYTRGSQETQYF.

This clonotype has ten or more counts. The chain carries TRBV25-1 and TRBJ2-3; D call uncertain. Trimming took off 5 bases at V and 1 base at J, with 4 bases between the two ends. The CDR3 has 12 residues. From germline, CDR1 is MGHDK and CDR2 SYGVNS. CDR3 sequence reads: CASSPGTDTQYF. DNA of the CDR3: TGTGCCAGCAGTCCGGGCACAGATACGCAGTATTTT.

The gene calls are TRBV7-2 and TRBJ2-4, with D hard to call. V lost 4 bases and J 11 bases, leaving 15 bases between the germline ends. CDR1 SGHTA and CDR2 FQGNSA come from the germline V gene. CDR3 length: 13 amino acids. DNA of the CDR3: TGTGCCAGCAGCTCGGACGTCTTGCGCCTTCAGTACTTC. It translates to CASSSDVLRLQYF.